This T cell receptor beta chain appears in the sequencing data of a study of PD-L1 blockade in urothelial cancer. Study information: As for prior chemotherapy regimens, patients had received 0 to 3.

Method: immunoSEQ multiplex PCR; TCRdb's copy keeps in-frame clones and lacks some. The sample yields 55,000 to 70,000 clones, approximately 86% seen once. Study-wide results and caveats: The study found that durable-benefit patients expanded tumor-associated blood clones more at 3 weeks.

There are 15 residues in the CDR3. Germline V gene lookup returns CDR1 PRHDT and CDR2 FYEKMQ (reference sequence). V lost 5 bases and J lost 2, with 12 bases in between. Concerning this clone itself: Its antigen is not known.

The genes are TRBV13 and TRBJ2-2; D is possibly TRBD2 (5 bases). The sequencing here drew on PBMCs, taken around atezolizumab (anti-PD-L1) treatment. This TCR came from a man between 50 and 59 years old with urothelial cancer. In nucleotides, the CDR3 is TGTGCCAGCAGCCCACTAGTTATCAACACCGGGGAGCTGTTTTTT. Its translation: CASSPLVINTGELFF.